The 13 T cell receptor beta chains in this list originate from one sample, sequenced in a study of HIV-infected patients and healthy controls. All unsorted peripheral T cells were captured because whole blood was used without fractionation. Reverse transcription used about 510 ng RNA and constant-region primers for alpha and beta. Separate chain-specific third strand synthesis with multiplexing indices produced the alpha and beta libraries. TCRdb re-called the 5' RACE reads with MiXCR, one entry per CDR3 protein. The sample lists 18,000 or so distinct CDR3 sequences, roughly 9.5% occurring once. Source material: blood. These TCRs come from an adult in good health.

CDR3 region: CASSSMNTEAFF. Written as DNA, the CDR3 is TGTGCCAGCAGCTCAATGAACACTGAAGCTTTCTTT. The genes are TRBV7-9 and TRBJ1-1, with unresolved D. The CDR3 is 12 amino acids. Per the germline V gene, CDR1 is SEHNR and CDR2 is FQNEAQ (reference sequence). V dropped 4 bases and J dropped 0 bases, with 3 bases sitting between them.

In its sample, this clonotype is medium-sized. The V call is TRBV28, the J call TRBJ2-3, with 9 bases lining up with TRBD2. CDR1 MDHEN and CDR2 SYDVKM come from the germline V gene. The junction had 6 bases not matched to a gene; V was cut back by 7 bases and J by 4 bases. There are 14 residues in the CDR3. CDR3 sequence: CASMEAGGPDTQYF. As DNA, the CDR3 is TGTGCCAGCATGGAGGCGGGAGGGCCAGATACGCAGTATTTT.

The V call is TRBV9, the J call TRBJ2-1, with 8 bases that match TRBD1. J lost 5 bases, V lost 0 bases, and 4 bases had no gene match. Germline CDR1 SGDLS, CDR2 YYNGEE. The CDR3 spans 15 residues. The CDR3 DNA sequence: TGTGCCAGCAGCGTAGGACAGGGGTCCCACAATGAGCAGTTCTTC. Translating gives CASSVGQGSHNEQFF.

This clonotype was seen ten or more times. V gene TRBV18 combines with J gene TRBJ2-3; 10 bases align to TRBD1. Trimming cost V 1 base and J 2 bases; bases outside gene matches: 6. CDR3 length equals 17 residues. Germline loops: CDR1 KGHSH, CDR2 LQKENI. The CDR3 DNA reads as TGTGCCAGCTCACCACGGGGGACAGGGGTGTTCACAGATACGCAGTATTTT. This sequence encodes CASSPRGTGVFTDTQYF.

Ten or more counts support this clonotype. The V gene is TRBV27, the J gene TRBJ2-7, with 12 positions matching TRBD2. J was trimmed by 4 bases and V by 6 bases; bases with no gene match: 4. Germline V CDR1 and CDR2: MNHEY, SMNVEV (reference sequence). The CDR3 loop spans 14 amino acids. CDR3 nucleotides: TGTGCCAGCAGCCCTAGCGGGAGGGGATACGAGCAGTACTTC. Amino acids: CASSPSGRGYEQYF.

The rearrangement joins TRBV5-6 to TRBJ2-1, with D possibly being TRBD2 (6 bases). Trimming pared 2 bases from V and 7 bases from J, leaving 19 bases between. Germline CDR1 and CDR2: SGHDT and YYEEEE. The CDR3 contains 16 residues. The CDR3 DNA is TGTGCCAGCAGCTTTCTAGGTCGACTAGTCGGTAATGAGCAGTTCTTC. Translation gives CASSFLGRLVGNEQFF. The whole variable domain, filled in from reference TRBV5-6 and TRBJ2-1, reads DAGVTQSPTHLIKTRGQQVTLRCSPKSGHDTVSWYQQALGQGPQFIFQYYEEEERQRGNFPDRFSGHQFPNYSSELNVNALLLGDSALYLCASSFLGRLVGNEQFFGPGTRLTVL.

In its sample, this clonotype was seen many times. An end of the junction does not agree with germline; a read error may underlie this. The chain joins TRBV28 to TRBJ2-7, with TRBD2 identical over 8 bases. The germline V gene has CDR1 MDHEN and CDR2 SYDVKM. This CDR3 spans 9 amino acids. The CDR3 here is CASGLASFF. CDR3 nucleotides: TGTGCCAGCGGACTAGCTTCTTTCTTC.

The rearrangement joins TRBV3-1 to TRBJ1-1, with no clear D. The CDR3 spans 12 residues. CDR1 and CDR2 from the germline V gene are LGHDT and YNNKEL (reference sequence). V lost 1 base, J lost 0 bases, and 0 bases lay in between. CDR3 protein: CASSQVNTEAFF. CDR3 DNA: TGTGCCAGCAGCCAAGTGAACACTGAAGCTTTCTTT. The full variable domain, with the rest looked up from reference TRBV3-1 and TRBJ1-1, is DTAVSQTPKYLVTQMGNDKSIKCEQNLGHDTMYWYKQDSKKFLKIMFSYNNKELIINETVPNRFSPKSPDKAHLNLHINSLELGDSAVYFCASSQVNTEAFFGQGTRLTVV.

This clonotype has at least ten counts. The V and J genes are TRBV12-3 or TRBV12-4 and TRBJ2-1; D may be TRBD1 (6 bases). V dropped 5 bases and J dropped 6 bases, with 17 bases sitting between them. CDR3 length: 15 amino acids. CDR3 sequence reads: CASSLDRSGSNEQFF. The DNA for the CDR3 is TGTGCCAGCAGTCTCGACAGGTCCGGATCCAATGAGCAGTTCTTC.

This clonotype was recorded many times. This chain uses TRBV28 with TRBJ2-1, with D unresolved. CDR3 size: 11 residues. Germline loops: CDR1 MDHEN, CDR2 SYDVKM. Trimming removed 8 bases at V and 7 bases at J, with 9 bases between. CDR3 residues: CASSQRNEQFF. The CDR3 nucleotides are TGTGCCAGCTCGCAGCGTAATGAGCAGTTCTTC.

This clonotype has a count of ten or more. A read error may account for a junction end that differs from germline. The chain joins TRBV7-9 to TRBJ2-6, with D unclear. Germline V gene data show CDR1 as SEHNR and CDR2 as FQNEAQ (reference sequence). The CDR3 totals 15 residues. The CDR3 DNA follows: TGCCTCTCGAGGAGAGCCACTTCTGGGGCCAACGTCCTGACTTTC. Its protein is CLSRRATSGANVLTF. The full variable domain, with the rest looked up from reference TRBV7-9 and TRBJ2-6, is DTGVSQNPRHKITKRGQNVTFRCDPISEHNRLYWYRQTLGQGPEFLTYFQNEAQLEKSRLLSDRFSAERPKGSFSTLEIQRTEQGDSAMYLCLSRRATSGANVLTFGAGSRLTVL.

This clonotype turned up a few times. The chain combines TRBV11-2 with TRBJ2-5, with D hard to call. Trimming took 3 bases from V and 5 from J, leaving 16 bases between them. Germline loops: CDR1 SGHAT, CDR2 FQNNGV. The CDR3 is 15 amino acids. The CDR3 region is CASSLDRVVPETQYF. The DNA of the CDR3 is TGTGCCAGCAGCTTGGACCGGGTGGTCCCGGAGACCCAGTACTTC.

This clonotype rates as medium-sized (0.01 to 0.1%). This chain joins TRBV5-1 and TRBJ1-5; D gene uncertain. CDR1 SGHRS and CDR2 YFSETQ come from the germline V gene. CDR3 size: 14 residues. Trimming removed 2 bases from V and 7 bases from J, with 13 bases in between. The CDR3 reads CASSFDPSAQPQHF. CDR3 in DNA: TGCGCCAGCAGCTTCGACCCCAGTGCGCAGCCCCAGCATTTT.